This TCR beta chain was identified in a study of human T cells and chemical hapten exposure (dated by TCRdb to about 2021). General notes on the study: For sensitization, 2% DPC in acetone was applied to a roughly 2 cm by roughly 2 cm area of upper inner arm skin. Alopecia areata with under or over 50% scalp involvement, alopecia totalis and alopecia universalis were represented in the patient cohort, which was mostly female. Throughout the approximately 24-week study period, patients were also given weekly therapeutic DPC doses on the scalp. Blood samples were taken from patients before sensitization (week 0) and then at 2, 6 and about 24 weeks after DPC sensitization. Blood for TCR sequencing was provided by twenty-nine alopecia patients at one to four time points (pre-sensitization, 2, 6 and 24 weeks). This study followed changes in the peripheral blood TCR repertoire in vivo during primary and secondary sensitization of alopecia patients to the hapten diphenylcyclopropenone (DPC). Libraries were combined into a pool for sequencing, and differences in TCR yield between samples came mainly from small differences in library volumes within the pool. Patch tests used Finn chambers with 0.01% DPC on the upper back, scored after 6 days by International Contact Dermatitis Research Group standards.

Judged by its sample share, this clonotype qualifies as medium-sized (0.01 to 0.1%). Its binding antigen is unknown. Base quality data are lacking; no much larger clone is found one base away. Libraries were made using RACE. For sequencing, a NextSeq 500 was employed. During library preparation, unique molecular identifiers were attached to individual cDNA molecules so that TCRs could be counted in a quantitative, reproducible way. For every blood RNA sample, sequencing covered both the TCR alpha and TCR beta chains. As for the original processing: A median of roughly 100,000 TCRs per sample was observed, with a range of about 20,000 to 700,000. V, J and CDR3 annotation of the TCR reads was performed with the Decombinator software suite. Every sample was subsampled to the same number of TCRs (28,000) for the PS versus PT1 abundance plots. Expanded TCRs were defined as absent before sensitization and observed at least eight times at the 2-week time point. Through fastp at Q25 and MiXCR, TCRdb rebuilt clones from the public reads, retaining in-frame beta chains. When rows share a CDR3 protein, they turn into one entry using the most common DNA and genes. None of the V and J calls come from the authors' own analysis; TCRdb made them. For this sample there are about 80,000 distinct CDR3 sequences; 10% appear just once. The ten largest clonotypes hold approximately 1.4% of the sample.

The study at large found these results: Repeated subsampling changed both the strength of the expansion versus patch-test correlation and the threshold at which the correlation became significant. DPC sensitization did not change the number of TCRs with a frequency above 1 in 1000, and there was no evidence of changes in global repertoire structure. Patch test score was positively correlated with the number of PT1 expanded TCRs, with significance at thresholds 8, 16 and 32 but not at 4. Compared with pre-sensitization or healthy control sets, expanded TCRs formed significantly more large CDR3 similarity clusters, which is consistent with antigen-driven responses. All patients had alopecia, a presumed autoimmune disease, so their immune response might differ from that of healthy individuals.

The sample's time point label, decoded: patch test 1, 2 weeks after DPC sensitization. The sample's treatment or condition label, decoded: therapeutic diphenylcyclopropenone sensitization with weekly scalp DPC. At every patch-test visit, the blood draw took place before the patch test was put on. Patients were considered eligible if aged 18 to 70, diagnosed with alopecia and deemed suitable for DPC therapy, and patients were excluded if pregnant. Unfractionated whole blood was collected in Tempus Blood RNA tubes, and total RNA was extracted from that blood. The CDR3 sequence holds 14 residues, the cysteine and phenylalanine included. The kept DNA is CDR3 alone, 42 bases in frame from the first base. Germline trimming amounts to 10 bases on V and 3 bases on J, with 2 as the count of junction bases outside the gene matches. CDR1 and CDR2 (ENHRY, SYGVKD) derive from the germline V gene.

The sequenced sample was whole blood, obtained in connection with sensitization to the hapten diphenylcyclopropenone (DPC). This receptor was obtained from a woman aged 50 to 60 with alopecia areata. Some clones in this sample may be carry-over from other donors' samples. The chain joins TRBV10-3 to TRBJ2-3; TRBD2 lines up with 15 middle nucleotides. The DNA reads TGTGCCACCGGGACTAGCGGGAGGACAGATACGCAGTATTTT. This translates into CATGTSGRTDTQYF.